What follows are 5 T cell receptor beta chains derived from one specimen sequenced in a study of T cells in Graves' hyperthyroidism and ophthalmopathy. Regions amplified from RNA transcripts were the TCR beta CDR3 regions. The study used the HTBI primer set for a first-round RT-PCR of the TCR CDR3. TCRdb re-called the multiplex PCR reads through MiXCR, storing one row per CDR3 protein. The table records a few hundred thousand distinct CDR3 sequences, 18% of them present only once. Sequenced input: blood. The receptors here all came from a man in his forties with Graves' hyperthyroidism.

This clonotype occurred many times. The J gene is TRBJ2-2, the V gene TRBV28; possible D gene TRBD2, 7 bases. Trimming removed 6 bases from V and 5 bases from J, with 13 bases in between. Germline V gives CDR1 MDHEN, CDR2 SYDVKM. The CDR3 covers 14 residues. The CDR3 loop is CASSLGGETGELFF. The CDR3, as DNA: TGTGCCAGCAGCCTAGGGGGGGAGACCGGGGAGCTGTTTTTT.

About this clonotype itself: A read error may account for a junction end that differs from germline. The chain recombines TRBV18 with TRBJ1-1, with unresolved D. Germline CDR1 and CDR2: KGHSH and LQKENI. The CDR3 consists of 14 residues. CDR3 sequence reads: CVSSPEIMNTEAFF. CDR3 bases: TGTGTCAGCTCACCAGAAATCATGAACACTGAAGCTTTCTTT. Based on the CDR3 plus reference TRBV18 and TRBJ1-1, the full variable domain is NAGVMQNPRHLVRRRGQEARLRCSPMKGHSHVYWYRQLPEEGLKFMVYLQKENIIDESGMPKERFSAEFPKEGPSILRIQQVVRGDSAAYFCVSSPEIMNTEAFFGQGTRLTVV.

This clonotype was seen at least ten times. The rearrangement links TRBV20-1 to TRBJ1-2; D may be TRBD1 (5 bases). V dropped 5 bases and J dropped 0 bases, with 16 bases sitting between them. The length of the CDR3 is 15 residues. CDR1 DFQATT and CDR2 SNEGSKA come from the germline V gene (reference sequence). The CDR3 protein is CSASGTGGTNYGYTF. The CDR3 DNA sequence: TGCAGTGCTTCCGGGACCGGCGGTACTAACTATGGCTACACCTTC.

This clonotype came up a few times. The chain is built from TRBV27 and TRBJ1-5, with 7 bases identical to TRBD1. The CDR3 loop spans 15 amino acids. V dropped 1 base and J dropped 1; count of bases not matched to a gene: 1. Per germline, CDR1 MNHEY and CDR2 SMNVEV (reference sequence). CDR3 sequence reads: CASSLFRGSNQPQHF. In DNA form, the CDR3 reads TGTGCCAGCAGTTTATTCAGGGGGAGCAATCAGCCCCAGCATTTT.

The chain's CDR3 is CASSRTLAGLRTEAFF. CDR3 DNA: TGTGCCAGCAGCCGTACCCTCGCCGGGCTCAGGACTGAAGCTTTCTTT. The chain has TRBV5-8 and TRBJ1-1; D gene ambiguous. Per germline, CDR1 SGHTS and CDR2 YDEGEE. CDR3 length: 16 amino acids. Trimming stripped 4 bases from V and 5 bases from J, with 21 bases between.